The 28 T cell receptor beta chains given below trace back to one sample, sequenced in a study of Graves' ophthalmopathy and Graves' hyperthyroidism. Amplified material comprised TCR beta CDR3 regions derived from RNA transcripts. An opening RT-PCR round employed HTBI primers and preceded a second-round multiplex PCR. TCRdb processed the multiplex PCR reads anew with MiXCR; each CDR3 protein has one entry. The table shows 680,000 or so distinct CDR3 sequences, with about 24% occurring only once. Source material: peripheral blood. Every receptor here comes from a woman aged 18 to 35 with stable Graves' hyperthyroidism. Some clones in this sample may be carry-over from other donors' samples.

This clonotype was recorded once. The V gene is TRBV2, the J gene TRBJ2-5; the D is unclear. Trimming took 1 base from V and 5 from J, leaving 14 bases between them. The CDR3 extends over 15 amino acids. The germline CDR1 and CDR2 sequences are SNHLY and FYNNEI. The CDR3 DNA is TGTGCCAGCAGTGAAGGGCTAGGAGTATGGGAGACCCAGTACTTC. It codes for CASSEGLGVWETQYF.

V gene TRBV29-1 combines with J gene TRBJ2-5; TRBD2 is a possible D gene (6 bases). Germline V lookup: CDR1 SQVTM, CDR2 ANQGSEA. V lost 7 bases and J 1 base, leaving 13 bases between the germline ends. The CDR3 extends over 13 amino acids. This chain's CDR3 is CSGVSGPQETQYF. For the CDR3, the DNA is TGCAGCGGCGTTAGCGGCCCCCAAGAGACCCAGTACTTC.

A few counts support this clonotype. A much larger clone lies a single base off, so this may be a read error. V usage is TRBV20-1 and J usage is TRBJ1-1, with TRBD1 matching over 7 bases. The CDR3 spans 14 residues. The germline CDR1 and CDR2 sequences are DFQATT and SNEGSKA (reference sequence). CDR3 sequence reads: CSARDEGTAKEACF. The CDR3 region has the DNA TGCAGTGCTAGAGATGAGGGGACAGCAAAGGAGGCTTGCTTT.

Ten or more counts support this clonotype. The chain has TRBV7-3 and TRBJ1-6, with unresolved D. From germline, CDR1 is SGHTA and CDR2 FQGTGA. The CDR3 length is 13 residues. V lost 1 base to trimming and J lost 8 bases, with 6 bases between them. CDR3 bases: TGTGCCAGCAGCTTAAATAGCTATTCACCCCTCCACTTT. Encoded protein: CASSLNSYSPLHF.

The chain employs TRBV6-1 and TRBJ1-1; D is uncertain. The CDR3 is 16 residues long. The germline gives CDR1 MNHNS, CDR2 SASEGT. Trimming removed 2 bases at V and 0 bases at J, with 13 bases between. Here the CDR3 reads CASSERGLKMNTEAFF. The CDR3 nucleotides are TGTGCCAGCAGTGAAAGAGGACTGAAGATGAACACTGAAGCTTTCTTT.

This clonotype was recorded at least ten times. The gene calls are TRBV7-9 and TRBJ2-2, with a tentative D call TRBD2 (5 bases). The CDR3 runs 15 residues. CDR1 and CDR2 (germline): SEHNR, FQNEAQ (reference sequence). Trimming took 4 bases from V and 3 from J, leaving 12 bases between them. The CDR3 spells CASSSPGLDTGELFF. CDR3 in DNA: TGTGCCAGCAGCTCTCCGGGGTTAGACACCGGGGAGCTGTTTTTT.

Only a few counts were recorded for this clonotype. The gene calls are TRBV13 and TRBJ2-7; D is unclear. V was cut by 3 bases and J by 2 bases, with 8 bases left in between. Germline V gives CDR1 PRHDT, CDR2 FYEKMQ (reference sequence). This CDR3 is built from 13 residues. CDR3 sequence: CASSFHSPYEQYF. Written as DNA, the CDR3 is TGTGCCAGCAGCTTTCACAGTCCCTACGAGCAGTACTTC.

This clonotype was seen many times. J is TRBJ2-7 and V is TRBV12-3 or TRBV12-4, with 12 bases fitting TRBD2. Trimming at V came to 6 bases and at J to 3 bases, leaving 3 bases not matched to a gene. CDR3 size: 14 residues. In DNA, the CDR3 is TGTGCCAGCAGAATGACTAGCGGGAGCTACGAGCAGTACTTC. Amino acid sequence: CASRMTSGSYEQYF.

This clonotype has just a few counts. This chain links TRBV3-1 with TRBJ2-7; 13 bases line up with TRBD2. The CDR3 spans 13 residues. Per the germline V gene, CDR1 is LGHDT and CDR2 is YNNKEL (reference sequence). V trimming: 8 bases; J trimming: 6 bases; junction bases outside the gene matches: 4. CDR3 residues: CASRGTSGAEQYF. The DNA for the CDR3 is TGTGCCAGCCGCGGGACTAGCGGGGCCGAGCAGTACTTC.

The V call is TRBV7-8, the J call TRBJ2-7, with D unclear. V lost 2 bases and J 5 bases, leaving 10 bases between the germline ends. Germline assignment: CDR1 SGHVS and CDR2 FQNEAQ. This CDR3 comprises 13 residues. The CDR3 protein is CASSLSPGDEQYF. In DNA, the CDR3 is TGTGCCAGCAGCTTATCTCCGGGCGACGAGCAGTACTTC.

This clonotype occurred many times. The junction departs from the called germline gene at one end, perhaps through a read error. The V gene is TRBV28, the J gene TRBJ1-2; 8 bases map to TRBD1. This CDR3 is 13 amino acids long. Germline assignment: CDR1 MDHEN and CDR2 SYDVKM. CDR3 coding DNA: TGTGCCAGCAGTTCTCGGACAGGGTATGTCTACACCTTC. Its protein product is CASSSRTGYVYTF.

The sample holds many counts of this clonotype. The chain has TRBV6-1 and TRBJ2-7, with 13 bases that match TRBD2. The CDR3 totals 16 residues. From germline, CDR1 is MNHNS and CDR2 SASEGT. V trimming: 4 bases; J trimming: 6 bases; junction bases outside the gene matches: 9. The CDR3 DNA reads TGTGCCAGCAGTGGAGCCCCCGGGACTAGCGGGATCGAGCAGTACTTC. Translation: CASSGAPGTSGIEQYF.

This clonotype has more than one count but fewer than ten. The genes are TRBV28 and TRBJ2-7, with D perhaps TRBD2 (6 bases). CDR1 is MDHEN and CDR2 is SYDVKM in the germline V gene. The CDR3 runs 14 residues. V lost 5 bases, J lost 2 bases, and 13 bases lay in between. The CDR3 region has the DNA TGTGCCAGCAGTCTCCTCCGGGGGACCTACGAGCAGTACTTC. It yields the protein CASSLLRGTYEQYF. Variable domain in full (rest from reference TRBV28 and TRBJ2-7): DVKVTQSSRYLVKRTGEKVFLECVQDMDHENMFWYRQDPGLGLRLIYFSYDVKMKEKGDIPEGYSVSREKKERFSLILESASTNQTSMYLCASSLLRGTYEQYFGPGTRLTVT.

The V call is TRBV6-8, the J call TRBJ1-1; D unclear. The CDR3 has 18 amino acids. Trimming pared 6 bases from V and 4 bases from J, leaving 27 bases between. Germline lookup yields CDR1 MNHGY and CDR2 SAAAGT. The CDR3 bases are TGTGCCAGCAGCCCTCGACTACAAGAGCGGGCCCGGACCACTGAAGCTTTCTTT. It specifies CASSPRLQERARTTEAFF.

This clonotype was seen many times. The rearrangement links TRBV2 to TRBJ1-2; D unresolved. Germline V lookup: CDR1 SNHLY, CDR2 FYNNEI. The CDR3 contains 10 residues. The ends were cut back, 6 bases at V and 7 bases at J, with 6 bases in the middle. CDR3 coding DNA: TGTGCCAGCAGGGAGGTTGGCTACACCTTC. Translating it yields CASREVGYTF.

This clonotype was detected many times. The chain links TRBV6-2 or TRBV6-3 to TRBJ1-5; D is unresolved. Trimming took 2 bases from V and 0 from J, leaving 11 bases between them. CDR1 is MNHEY, CDR2 SVGEGT, per germline. The CDR3 extends over 16 amino acids. The CDR3: CASSYVVPYSNQPQHF. In DNA form, the CDR3 reads TGTGCCAGCAGTTACGTCGTGCCTTATAGCAATCAGCCCCAGCATTTT.

This chain joins TRBV4-1 and TRBJ2-2; 9 bases agree with TRBD2. Losses at the gene ends were 0 bases for V and 0 bases for J; bases not matched to a gene: 8. The germline CDR1 and CDR2 sequences are MGHRA and YSYEKL. CDR3 length: 19 amino acids. In nucleotides, the CDR3 is TGCGCCAGCAGCCAAGAAACTAGCGGGCTGCTAACGAACACCGGGGAGCTGTTTTTT. As protein: CASSQETSGLLTNTGELFF.

This clonotype was observed many times. Written as DNA, the CDR3 is TGTGCCAGCAGCTTAGGAGGTCGGTTAGAAGAGACCCAGTACTTC. Translated, it gives CASSLGGRLEETQYF. This chain joins TRBV11-2 and TRBJ2-5; D gene uncertain. Germline V lookup: CDR1 SGHAT, CDR2 FQNNGV. Between the trimmed V and J ends, which lost 1 base and 3 bases, there was a span of 12 bases. This CDR3 has 15 residues.

V gene TRBV20-1 combines with J gene TRBJ1-5; D possibly corresponds to TRBD1 (6 bases). Germline CDR1 and CDR2: DFQATT and SNEGSKA (reference sequence). This CDR3 comprises 14 residues. Trimming cost V 1 base and J 7 bases, with 14 bases left between them. The CDR3 here is CSARVSGQGQPQHF. The CDR3 nucleotides read TGCAGTGCTAGAGTATCGGGGCAGGGGCAGCCCCAGCATTTT.

This clonotype was counted many times. In nucleotides, the CDR3 is TGTGCCAGCAGGCTGAGACCTACTAACTATGGCTACACCTTC. As protein: CASRLRPTNYGYTF. V gene TRBV28 combines with J gene TRBJ1-2; D ambiguous. Per germline, CDR1 MDHEN and CDR2 SYDVKM. The CDR3 extends over 14 amino acids. V was trimmed by 6 bases and J by 0 bases, leaving 11 bases between them.

This clonotype was observed many times. V usage is TRBV12-3 or TRBV12-4 and J usage is TRBJ1-2, with a possible D match to TRBD1 (6 bases). CDR3 length: 16 amino acids. Trimming shortened V by 2 bases and J by 2 bases, and 15 bases separated the two germline ends. Here the CDR3 DNA reads TGTGCCAGCAGTTTATTGTCGGACAGTGGCAACTATGGCTACACCTTC. This sequence encodes CASSLLSDSGNYGYTF.

There are a few counts of this clonotype. V gene TRBV6-5 combines with J gene TRBJ2-2; tentatively, D is TRBD1 (6 bases). This CDR3 contains 14 residues. Trimming left V 7 bases short and J 5 bases short, with 14 bases between. CDR1 MNHEY and CDR2 SVGAGI come from the germline V gene. CDR3 nucleotides: TGTGCCAGCACCCAAGAGGGGGTGACCGGGGAGCTGTTTTTT. Translated: CASTQEGVTGELFF.

As for this clonotype: One base away lies a much larger clone, so this may be a sequencing read error. V is TRBV6-1 and J is TRBJ2-5; D not certain. The germline V gene has CDR1 MNHNS and CDR2 SASEGT. The CDR3 length is 12 residues. CDR3 in amino acids: CASSAQQETKYF. The CDR3 DNA reads TGTGCCAGCAGTGCACAGCAAGAGACCAAGTACTTC.

This clonotype was seen a few times. The chain is built from TRBV27 and TRBJ2-5; 7 positions match TRBD1. The CDR3 totals 14 residues. V lost 4 bases and J lost 4; bases outside the gene matches: 6. In germline, CDR1 is MNHEY, CDR2 SMNVEV (reference sequence). This CDR3 is CASSSQGVLETQYF. The CDR3 nucleotides are TGTGCCAGCAGTTCTCAGGGGGTGTTAGAGACCCAGTACTTC.

V and J are TRBV12-3 or TRBV12-4 and TRBJ1-1, with 7 bases lining up with TRBD1. V lost 5 bases to trimming and J lost 4 bases; unmatched junction nucleotides: 7. The length of the CDR3 is 14 residues. This CDR3 reads CASSQQGTTTEAFF. As DNA, the CDR3 is TGTGCCAGCAGTCAACAGGGGACGACCACTGAAGCTTTCTTT.

V gene TRBV11-2 combines with J gene TRBJ2-7; D remains ambiguous. Germline CDR1 and CDR2: SGHAT and FQNNGV. V was trimmed by 0 bases and J by 9 bases, leaving 9 bases between them. CDR3 length: 12 amino acids. CDR3 nucleotides: TGTGCCAGCAGCTTAGATTTTGTAGGGCAGTACTTC. Its protein product is CASSLDFVGQYF.

This clonotype was observed a handful of times. A much larger clone differs by one base, so this may be a read error. V and J are TRBV20-1 and TRBJ2-4; no clear D gene. The length of the CDR3 is 15 residues. Germline V CDR1 and CDR2: DFQATT, SNEGSKA (reference sequence). CDR3 sequence (DNA): TGCAGTGCTAGGCCCCCCGGAGCTAAGAAAAACATTAAGTACTTC. It translates to CSARPPGAKKNIKYF.

At least ten counts were recorded for this clonotype. Because the CDR3's place on the DNA is in doubt, the DNA is left out and the CDR3 is given as listed by TCRdb. V usage is TRBV5-1 and J usage is TRBJ2-7; TRBD2, the D gene given by the table, was not confirmed from the DNA. The CDR3 region is 12 residues in length, termini included. Germline V gene sequence: CDR1 SGHRS, CDR2 YFSETQ. CDR3 region: CASSSSRGEQYF.